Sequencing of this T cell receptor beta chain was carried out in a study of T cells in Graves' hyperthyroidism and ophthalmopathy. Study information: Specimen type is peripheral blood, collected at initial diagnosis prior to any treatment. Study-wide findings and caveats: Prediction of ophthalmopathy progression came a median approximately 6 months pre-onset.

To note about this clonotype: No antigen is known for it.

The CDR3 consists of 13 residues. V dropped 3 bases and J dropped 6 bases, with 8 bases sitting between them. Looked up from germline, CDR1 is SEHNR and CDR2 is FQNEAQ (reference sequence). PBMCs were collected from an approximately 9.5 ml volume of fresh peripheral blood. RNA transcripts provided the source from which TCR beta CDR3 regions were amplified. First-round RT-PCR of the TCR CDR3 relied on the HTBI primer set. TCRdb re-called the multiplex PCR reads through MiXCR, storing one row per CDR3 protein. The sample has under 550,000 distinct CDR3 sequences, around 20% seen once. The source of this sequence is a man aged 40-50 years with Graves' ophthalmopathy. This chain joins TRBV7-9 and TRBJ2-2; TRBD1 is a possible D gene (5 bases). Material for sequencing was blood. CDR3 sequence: CASSLTVAGELFF. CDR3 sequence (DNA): TGTGCCAGCAGCTTGACAGTCGCCGGGGAGCTGTTTTTT. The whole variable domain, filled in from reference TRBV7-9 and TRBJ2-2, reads DTGVSQNPRHKITKRGQNVTFRCDPISEHNRLYWYRQTLGQGPEFLTYFQNEAQLEKSRLLSDRFSAERPKGSFSTLEIQRTEQGDSAMYLCASSLTVAGELFFGEGSRLTVL.